This is a list of T cell receptor beta chains from one sample in a study of response to subunit inactivated influenza vaccine. TCRdb recomputed calls from the RT-PCR reads with MiXCR, one row per CDR3 protein. This table holds over 400,000 distinct CDR3 sequences, approximately 11% found once. The source material was PBMCs from blood, sampled about 40 days after vaccination. The receptors originated from a man in his fifties who received an inactivated influenza vaccine. The CDR3 runs from the conserved cysteine through the conserved F or W. The D gene is left open where the match is weak. Some rows have no size entry. The others give once, few or many, or a class for an expanded clone.

d_gene,v_gene,j_gene,len,abundance,CDR3aa,CDR3nt
.,TRBV29-1,TRBJ2-1,14,many,CSVDGPVALNEQFF,TGCAGCGTTGATGGTCCAGTGGCCCTCAATGAGCAGTTCTTC
TRBD1,TRBV5-1,TRBJ2-7,14,few,CASSLTTGGYEQYF,TGCGCCAGCAGCTTAACCACAGGGGGCTACGAGCAGTACTTC
.,TRBV6-2/TRBV6-3,TRBJ2-2,13,few,CASGLISAGELFF,TGTGCCAGCGGCTTAATTTCGGCGGGGGAGCTGTTTTTT
.,TRBV4-2,TRBJ1-3,15,few,CASSQDRHSGNTIYF,TGTGCCAGCAGCCAAGACAGACACTCTGGAAACACCATATATTTT
.,TRBV20-1,TRBJ2-5,12,few,CSATASDQTQYF,TGCAGTGCTACGGCCTCCGACCAGACCCAGTACTTC
.,TRBV6-1,TRBJ1-2,15,many,CASSPSGGVNYGYTF,TGTGCCAGCAGTCCATCTGGGGGGGTGAACTATGGCTACACCTTC
.,TRBV3-1,TRBJ2-7,16,.,CASSQGRQLVNYEQYF,TGTGCCAGCAGCCAAGGAAGGCAACTGGTGAACTACGAGCAGTACTTC
.,TRBV9,TRBJ2-1,15,few,CASSVEGTHYNEQFF,TGTGCCAGCAGCGTAGAGGGTACCCACTACAATGAGCAGTTCTTC
.,TRBV12-3/TRBV12-4,TRBJ2-4,17,.,CASSLTGVHTAKNIQYF,TGTGCCAGCAGTTTAACCGGCGTCCACACAGCCAAAAACATTCAGTACTTC
TRBD2,TRBV4-3,TRBJ2-7,15,many,CASSLGTSGSYEQYF,TGTGCCAGCAGCTTAGGGACTAGCGGATCCTACGAGCAGTACTTC
.,TRBV11-2,TRBJ2-7,15,.,CASSLDAPFRYEQYF,TGTGCCAGCAGCTTAGACGCCCCCTTTCGCTACGAGCAGTACTTC
.,TRBV7-2,TRBJ2-7,15,few,CASSLGAQQPYEQYF,TGTGCCAGCAGCTTAGGGGCTCAGCAGCCCTACGAGCAGTACTTC
.,TRBV9,TRBJ2-5,14,.,CASSPRALGETQYF,TGTGCCAGCAGCCCCCGGGCCTTAGGAGAGACCCAGTACTTC
.,TRBV20-1,TRBJ1-1,10,.,CRGRGTEAFF,TGCAGAGGTAGGGGCACTGAAGCTTTCTTT
.,TRBV28,TRBJ1-6,15,.,CASRATANYNSPLHF,TGTGCCAGCAGAGCGACAGCAAACTATAATTCACCCCTCCACTTT
.,TRBV5-1,TRBJ1-4,15,.,CASSLEGLENEKLFF,TGCGCCAGCAGCTTGGAGGGTCTGGAGAATGAAAAACTGTTTTTT
.,TRBV7-8,TRBJ2-1,14,many,CASSKRGVENEQFF,TGTGCCAGCAGCAAAAGGGGGGTTGAGAATGAGCAGTTCTTC
TRBD2,TRBV20-1,TRBJ2-7,16,.,CSARDLASGKSYEQYF,TGCAGTGCTAGAGATCTGGCTAGCGGGAAGTCCTACGAGCAGTACTTC
.,TRBV7-8,TRBJ1-1,13,.,CASSRLLGTEAFF,TGTGCCAGCAGCCGCCTCCTGGGCACTGAAGCTTTCTTT
TRBD1,TRBV29-1,TRBJ1-2,11,many,CSVGDRAGYTF,TGCAGCGTTGGGGACAGGGCCGGCTACACCTTC
TRBD1,TRBV20-1,TRBJ2-3,13,.,CSAAGGAVDTQYF,TGCAGTGCCGCAGGGGGCGCAGTTGATACGCAGTATTTT
.,TRBV12-3/TRBV12-4,TRBJ2-2,13,once,CASIPDGTGELFF,TGTGCCAGCATCCCGGACGGCACCGGGGAGCTGTTTTTT
TRBD2,TRBV15,TRBJ2-3,17,many,CATSRPRTSGSLDTQYF,TGTGCCACCAGCAGACCACGGACTAGCGGGAGCTTAGATACGCAGTATTTT
.,TRBV11-2,TRBJ2-5,14,many,CASSFGLAKETQYF,TGTGCCAGCAGCTTCGGACTGGCTAAAGAGACCCAGTACTTC
.,TRBV7-8,TRBJ2-2,14,many,CASSPTSYTGELFF,TGTGCCAGCAGCCCGACTAGTTACACCGGGGAGCTGTTTTTT
TRBD2,TRBV28,TRBJ2-3,17,few,CASSLPTSGPTTDTQYF,TGTGCCAGCAGTTTGCCGACTAGCGGGCCAACCACAGATACGCAGTATTTT
.,TRBV12-3/TRBV12-4,TRBJ1-1,13,few,CASSLSAAAEAFF,TGTGCCAGCAGTTTAAGTGCAGCCGCTGAAGCTTTCTTT
TRBD1,TRBV6-1,TRBJ1-1,15,many,CASGGWTGEATEAFF,TGTGCCAGCGGAGGATGGACAGGGGAGGCCACTGAAGCTTTCTTT
.,TRBV5-1,TRBJ1-6,11,.,CASSDGATLHF,TGCGCCAGCAGCGACGGGGCAACCCTCCACTTT
.,TRBV10-3,TRBJ2-1,13,few,CAISELAPNEQFF,TGTGCCATCAGTGAATTAGCGCCCAATGAGCAGTTCTTC
.,TRBV5-1,TRBJ2-7,13,.,CATSKGGTREQYF,TGCGCCACCAGCAAGGGGGGGACAAGGGAGCAGTACTTC
TRBD2,TRBV6-5,TRBJ2-1,15,many,CASSYSGGPYNEQFF,TGTGCCAGCAGTTACAGCGGGGGGCCTTACAATGAGCAGTTCTTC
.,TRBV24-1,TRBJ2-5,16,few,CATSNPRGTAKETQYF,TGTGCCACCAGTAACCCTCGGGGGACAGCAAAAGAGACCCAGTACTTC
TRBD2,TRBV5-1,TRBJ2-2,14,.,CASRILAGSGELFF,TGCGCCAGCAGGATCCTAGCGGGGTCTGGGGAGCTGTTTTTT
.,TRBV5-1,TRBJ2-1,17,.,CASSLEGQVNSYNEQFF,TGCGCCAGCAGCTTGGAAGGGCAGGTTAACTCCTACAATGAGCAGTTCTTC
TRBD1,TRBV24-1,TRBJ2-1,18,many,CATSDNDRALSSYNEQFF,TGTGCCACCAGTGACAATGACAGGGCCCTGAGCTCCTACAATGAGCAGTTCTTC
TRBD1,TRBV29-1,TRBJ1-2,12,many,CVGQVTLGGYTF,TGCGTGGGACAGGTGACTCTCGGTGGCTACACCTTC
TRBD1,TRBV4-3,TRBJ2-7,15,many,CASSLRTGGSYEQYF,TGCGCCAGCAGCTTAAGGACAGGGGGCTCCTACGAGCAGTACTTC
.,TRBV7-6,TRBJ2-7,16,few,CASSLGTGEVVGEQYF,TGTGCCAGCAGCTTAGGTACAGGGGAGGTTGTAGGCGAGCAGTACTTC
.,TRBV20-1,TRBJ2-7,14,many,CSARRAGEAYEQYF,TGCAGTGCTAGGCGGGCAGGGGAAGCCTACGAGCAGTACTTC
TRBD1,TRBV6-2/TRBV6-3,TRBJ2-4,16,few,CASRDRDVLAKNIQYF,TGTGCCAGCAGGGACAGGGACGTTCTAGCCAAAAACATTCAGTACTTC
.,TRBV4-2,TRBJ2-5,15,few,CASSQGSGGQETQYF,TGTGCCAGCAGCCAAGGAAGTGGGGGCCAAGAGACCCAGTACTTC
.,TRBV6-2/TRBV6-3,TRBJ1-1,13,few,CASSYSWGTEAFF,TGTGCCAGCAGTTACTCGTGGGGCACTGAAGCTTTCTTT